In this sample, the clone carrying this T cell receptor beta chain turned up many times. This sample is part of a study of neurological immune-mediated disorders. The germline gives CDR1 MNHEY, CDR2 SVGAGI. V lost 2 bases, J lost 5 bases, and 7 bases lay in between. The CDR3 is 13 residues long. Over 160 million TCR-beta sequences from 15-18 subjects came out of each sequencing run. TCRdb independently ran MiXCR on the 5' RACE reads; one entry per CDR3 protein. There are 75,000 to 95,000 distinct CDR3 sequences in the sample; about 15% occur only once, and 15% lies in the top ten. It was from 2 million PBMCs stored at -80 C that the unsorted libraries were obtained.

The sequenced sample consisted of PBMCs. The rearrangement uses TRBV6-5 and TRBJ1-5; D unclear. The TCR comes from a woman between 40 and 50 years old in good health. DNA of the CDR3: TGTGCCAGCAGTTACGCCTGGGATCAGCCCCAGCATTTT. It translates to CASSYAWDQPQHF.